A selection of T cell receptor beta chains follows, all from one sample in a study of blood T cell repertoires in COVID-19. The data were produced by immunoSEQ multiplex PCR, yet TCRdb's version contains in-frame clones alone and is incomplete. The sample holds 200,000 to 300,000 clones, roughly 87% seen once. Sequencing used peripheral blood. The receptors shown here come from a man aged 55 to 70 who had recovered from COVID-19. Both conserved end residues are part of each CDR3. D genes are given only for firm matches. Clone size is given for some rows only: seen once, a few or many times, or a class if the clone is expanded.

TGTGCCAGCAGTTCGACAGGGCTCGAGCAGTACTTC	CASSSTGLEQYF	NA	TRBV12-3/TRBV12-4	TRBJ2-7	TRBD1
TGTGCCAGCGCCAAAGCCACAGGGACGCAAGAGACCCAGTACTTC	CASAKATGTQETQYF	NA	TRBV7-7	TRBJ2-5	NA
TGTGCCAGCAGAACTAGCGGGGTTTACACCGGGGAGCTGTTTTTT	CASRTSGVYTGELFF	few	TRBV7-8	TRBJ2-2	TRBD2
TGCGCCAGCAGCCTGAACAGCCGAGAGACCCAGTACTTC	CASSLNSRETQYF	NA	TRBV4-1	TRBJ2-5	NA
TGTGCCAGCAGTGATGTGAGTGAGACCCAGTACTTC	CASSDVSETQYF	NA	TRBV6-1	TRBJ2-5	NA
TGTGCCAGCAGCTGGAGTAGCGGGGGTCATGGTGAGCAGTTCTTC	CASSWSSGGHGEQFF	few	TRBV11-3	TRBJ2-1	TRBD2
TGTGCCAGCAGCTCCCCTTGGGACTCTCAAACCTCCTACAATGAGCAGTTCTTC	CASSSPWDSQTSYNEQFF	NA	TRBV9	TRBJ2-1	NA
TGCGCCAGCAGCTTCGGGGGAACTGGAAACACCATATATTTT	CASSFGGTGNTIYF	NA	TRBV5-1	TRBJ1-3	NA
TGTGCCAGACCCGGGACAGGGACTGGGGAGCAGTACTTC	CARPGTGTGEQYF	NA	TRBV27	TRBJ2-7	TRBD1
TGTGCCAGCAGCTTCGGTTCCGGACAGGAGAGCTCCTATAATTCACCCCTCCACTTT	CASSFGSGQESSYNSPLHF	NA	TRBV7-9	TRBJ1-6	TRBD1
TGTGCCAGCAGCCTCTCTGGAAACACCATATATTTT	CASSLSGNTIYF	NA	TRBV9	TRBJ1-3	NA
TGCGCCAGCAGTTCTTGGGGACAGGGGGCAACCGGGGAGCTGTTTTTT	CASSSWGQGATGELFF	many	TRBV5-1	TRBJ2-2	TRBD1
TGTGCCAGCAGCCAAGATCTTGACACTGAAGCTTTCTTT	CASSQDLDTEAFF	NA	TRBV14	TRBJ1-1	NA
TGTGCCAGCAGCACACAGGGGGCGGACGGCAATCAGCCCCAGCATTTT	CASSTQGADGNQPQHF	NA	TRBV5-6	TRBJ1-5	TRBD1
TGTGCCAGCAGTGATGGGGGGCGGGGGGTGGCAGATACGCAGTATTTT	CASSDGGRGVADTQYF	NA	TRBV25-1	TRBJ2-3	TRBD2
TGTGCCAGCACCTCAAGTGACAGGGGATTAGAAAAACTGTTTTTT	CASTSSDRGLEKLFF	NA	TRBV6-5	TRBJ1-4	TRBD1
TGCGCCAGCAGCTTCGCTGGGACAGGCCGTCCGAGGTTCACAGATACGCAGTATTTT	CASSFAGTGRPRFTDTQYF	NA	TRBV5-1	TRBJ2-3	TRBD1
TGCGCCAGCAGCTTGGTCGGCACCGGGGAGCTGTTTTTT	CASSLVGTGELFF	NA	TRBV5-1	TRBJ2-2	NA
TGTGCCAGCAGGCGAGAGACCGGGGAGCTGTTTTTT	CASRRETGELFF	NA	TRBV3-1/TRBV3-2	TRBJ2-2	NA
TGTGCCTCTGAATTGAGAGACAGTCTGAACACCGGGGAGCTGTTTTTT	CASELRDSLNTGELFF	NA	TRBV19	TRBJ2-2	NA
TGTGCCAGCAGCCCCCGCAGGGACAGGACAGGAGATACGCAGTATTTT	CASSPRRDRTGDTQYF	NA	TRBV7-2	TRBJ2-3	TRBD1
TGTGCCAGCTGCCCGGGACAGAAGACAGAGACCCAGTACTTC	CASCPGQKTETQYF	NA	TRBV6-5	TRBJ2-5	TRBD1
TGTGCCAGCAGTGAAGCGGTGGACAGGGCCTATGGCTACACCTTC	CASSEAVDRAYGYTF	NA	TRBV2	TRBJ1-2	TRBD1
TGTGCCATCAGCGGGACAGGAGAATATGGCTACACCTTC	CAISGTGEYGYTF	many	TRBV10-3	TRBJ1-2	TRBD1
TGCGCCAGCAGCTTTGACAGGGTCCGCTCACCCCTCCACTTT	CASSFDRVRSPLHF	few	TRBV5-1	TRBJ1-6	TRBD1
TGTGCCAGCAGCTCAAGGGACACACTGAATGAAAAACTGTTTTTT	CASSSRDTLNEKLFF	NA	TRBV3-1/TRBV3-2	TRBJ1-4	NA
TGTGCCAGCAGACCCCCGGCCAGGGTGAATTCACCCCTCCACTTT	CASRPPARVNSPLHF	few	TRBV25-1	TRBJ1-6	NA
TGCAGTGCTAGTCCCCGCTGGCCCAGCTACGAGCAGTACTTC	CSASPRWPSYEQYF	NA	TRBV20-1	TRBJ2-7	NA
TGTGCCAGTAGTATTTCGTACGACAGCTCTTATTCACCCCTCCACTTT	CASSISYDSSYSPLHF	NA	TRBV19	TRBJ1-6	NA